This T cell receptor (beta chain) is from a study of human T cells and chemical hapten exposure. V lost 0 bases to trimming and J lost 4 bases, with 4 bases between them. The CDR3 runs to 12 residues. Germline V gives CDR1 SQVTM, CDR2 ANQGSEA. Time point specified: pre-sensitization, week 0. The treatment here: therapeutic diphenylcyclopropenone sensitization with weekly scalp DPC. TCRdb analysed the RACE reads with MiXCR anew, one entry per CDR3 protein. The repertoire holds around 180,000 distinct CDR3 sequences, just under 30% seen once, with about 2.8% in the top ten. The chain employs TRBV29-1 and TRBJ1-3, with D hard to call. The sample consisted of whole blood, taken in connection with sensitization to the hapten diphenylcyclopropenone (DPC). This TCR was recovered from a woman aged 25 to 39 with alopecia areata. Some clones in this sample may be carry-over from other donors' samples. The CDR3 DNA reads TGCAGCGTTGAAGACAGAGGAAACACCATATATTTT. Translation: CSVEDRGNTIYF.